This TCR beta chain emerged from a study of shared clonotypes between healthy human individuals. Overall study findings and caveats: A few donors had about 5% of their naive CD4 clonotypes in common. Estimated clonotype richness was generally higher in naive than memory subsets.

This CDR3 is built from 14 residues. Germline-derived CDR1 and CDR2 are SNHLY and FYNNEI. V lost 3 bases, J lost 3 bases, and 11 bases lay in between. Using immunoSEQ multiplex PCR, the repertoire was profiled, and TCRdb retains in-frame clones only, with some absent. This table holds some 2.4 million clones, 90% to 95% found once. All of the donors resided in Nashville, Tennessee, and each was a Caucasian adult. It was into CD45RA+ naive and CD45RA-negative memory subsets that the CD4+ cells were split. As to this clone: Its antigen is unknown.

The chain recombines TRBV2 with TRBJ1-1, with D unresolved. The TCR sequence derives from a man younger than 35 in good health. Some clones in this sample may be carry-over from other donors' samples. The material sequenced was naive CD4+ T cells from PBMCs. Specified subset: CD45RA+ positively selected. The CDR3 region is CASSEMKGDTEAFF. DNA of the CDR3: TGTGCCAGCAGTGAGATGAAGGGTGACACTGAAGCTTTCTTT.